Sequencing of this T cell receptor (beta chain) was carried out in a study of technical replicates of blood from several donors. V was clipped by 4 bases and J by 2 bases, with 11 bases between them. The CDR3 extends over 14 amino acids. Germline CDR1 and CDR2: SNHLY and FYNNEI. Profiling relied on immunoSEQ multiplex PCR, and the TCRdb table lists in-frame clones only, not all of them. The sample has approximately 82,000 clones, nearly 96% seen once; the top ten hold about 0.36%. This clonotype originated in a human donor in good health. The chain recombines TRBV2 with TRBJ1-1; the D gene is possibly TRBD1 (5 bases). Sequenced material: T cells isolated from PBMCs. The CDR3 is CASSVVTVNTEAFF. In DNA, the CDR3 is TGTGCCAGCAGTGTAGTGACAGTCAACACTGAAGCTTTCTTT.